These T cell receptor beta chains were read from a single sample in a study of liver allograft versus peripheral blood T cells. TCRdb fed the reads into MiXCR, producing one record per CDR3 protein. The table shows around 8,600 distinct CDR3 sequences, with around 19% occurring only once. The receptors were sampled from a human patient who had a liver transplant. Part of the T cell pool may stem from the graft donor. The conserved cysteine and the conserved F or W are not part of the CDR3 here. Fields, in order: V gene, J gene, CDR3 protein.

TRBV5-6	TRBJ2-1	ASSLGYLLSYNEQF
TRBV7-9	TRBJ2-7	ASSYRDGKHYEQY
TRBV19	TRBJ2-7	ASSIDLENANYEQY
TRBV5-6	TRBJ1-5	ASSLAGWPQH
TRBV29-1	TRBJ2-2	SAKRRGPEGLISGELF
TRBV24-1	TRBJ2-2	ATSDAATGELF
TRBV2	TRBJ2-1	ASSDWRTSGVPGGYNEQF
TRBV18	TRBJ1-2	ASSPPGQNGYT
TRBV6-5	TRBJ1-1	ASSHRDRNTEAF
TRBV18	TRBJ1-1	ASSPQGAEAF
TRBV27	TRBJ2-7	ASSLSGGIYYEQY
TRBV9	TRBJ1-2	ASSLSQRRGEVNYGYT
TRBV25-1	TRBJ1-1	ASSTGVGTEAF
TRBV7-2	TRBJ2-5	ASSLVAGGQETQY
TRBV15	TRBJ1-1	AVQRGGTEAF
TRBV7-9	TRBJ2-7	ASSGANYEQY
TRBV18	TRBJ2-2	ASSPRDTYTGELF
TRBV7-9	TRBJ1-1	ASSSGRANTEAF
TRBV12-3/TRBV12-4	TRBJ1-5	ASSSRGRNQPQH
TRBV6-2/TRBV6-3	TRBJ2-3	ASSYIVRNTLTDTQY
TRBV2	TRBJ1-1	ASSEAWPVDTEAF
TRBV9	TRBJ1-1	ASSVPQGVNTEAF
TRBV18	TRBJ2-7	ASSPNRVAVKGDYEQY
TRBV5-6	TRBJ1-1	ASSLVWGYTEAF
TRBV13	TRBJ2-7	ASSPRLAGTYEQY
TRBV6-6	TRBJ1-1	ASTPLWLARGGGSEAF
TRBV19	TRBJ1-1	ASAGTANTEAF
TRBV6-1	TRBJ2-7	ASSGRGQSYEQY
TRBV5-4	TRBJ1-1	ASSLSQGSNTEAF
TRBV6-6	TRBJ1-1	ASRWVNTEAF
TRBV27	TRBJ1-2	ASSRQGHMGGYT
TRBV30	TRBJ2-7	AWSDHQGHYYEQY
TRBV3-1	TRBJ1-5	ASSQERGNQPQH
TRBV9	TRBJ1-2	ASSADWEGGPNYGYT
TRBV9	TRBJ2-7	ASSADRAFSYEQY
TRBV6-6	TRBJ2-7	ASSLTRDRPNSYEQY
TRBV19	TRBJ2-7	ASSRREMGYEQY
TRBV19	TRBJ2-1	ASSIALAGGPREQF
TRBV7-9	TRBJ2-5	ASSQGRETQY
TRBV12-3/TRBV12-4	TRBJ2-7	ASGGPGTGLLPSYEQY
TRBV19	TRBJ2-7	ASSTLGGFYEQY
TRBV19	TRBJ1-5	ASSIGQGGQPQH
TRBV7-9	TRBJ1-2	ASTPGDYYGYT
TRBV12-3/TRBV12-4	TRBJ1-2	ASSFEQGGRGYT
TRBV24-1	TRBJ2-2	ATGTYTGELF
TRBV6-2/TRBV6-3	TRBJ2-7	ASSPSYFSTYEQY
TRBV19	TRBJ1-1	ASSPDREGLNTEAF
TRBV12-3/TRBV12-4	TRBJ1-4	ASSRQGNEKLF
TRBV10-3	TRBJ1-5	AISYSGNQPQH
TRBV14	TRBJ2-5	ASSQVAGGRETQY
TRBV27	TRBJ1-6	ASRTGGNSPLH
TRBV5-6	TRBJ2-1	ASSLPTGAGYNEQF
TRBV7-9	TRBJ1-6	ASTSGGSYNSPLH
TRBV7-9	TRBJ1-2	ASSSPPASLYGYT